The sequence of this T cell receptor beta chain was determined in a study of PD-L1 blockade in urothelial cancer. For the study at large: Atezolizumab, begun by patients in about 2014, was given at 1,200 mg intravenously every 3 weeks. Blood samples had a median of 141,255 T cells. In the patient group, about 90% of the roughly 29 were males with bladder-origin urothelial cancer. Overall study findings and caveats: Pretreatment blood TCR clonality under the median forecast improved survival.

The V end lost 8 bases, the J end lost 10 bases, and 13 bases lay between the germline ends. Germline lookup yields CDR1 MDHEN and CDR2 SYDVKM. CDR3 size: 11 residues. A remark on this clone: The antigen is unknown.

Generated by immunoSEQ multiplex PCR, the TCRdb table keeps only in-frame clones and is missing some. The table records about 30,000 clones, around 86% of them present only once. The J gene is TRBJ2-3, the V gene TRBV28, with D possibly matching TRBD1 (6 bases). The source was PBMCs, collected around atezolizumab (anti-PD-L1) treatment. The sequence came from a man aged 45-60 years with urothelial cancer. The CDR3 here is CASLGKGAQYF. DNA for the CDR3: TGTGCCAGCCTGGGAAAGGGGGCGCAGTATTTT.